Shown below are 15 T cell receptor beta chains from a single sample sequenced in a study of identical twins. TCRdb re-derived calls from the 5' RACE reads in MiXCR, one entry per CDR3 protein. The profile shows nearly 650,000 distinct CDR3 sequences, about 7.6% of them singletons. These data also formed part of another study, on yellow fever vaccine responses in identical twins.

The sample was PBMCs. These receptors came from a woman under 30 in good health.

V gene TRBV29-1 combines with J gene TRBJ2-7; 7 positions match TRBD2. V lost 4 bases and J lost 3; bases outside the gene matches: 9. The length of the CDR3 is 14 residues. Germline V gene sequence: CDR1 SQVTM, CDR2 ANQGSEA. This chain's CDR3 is CSVGRDYSIYEQYF. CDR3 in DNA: TGCAGCGTTGGTAGGGACTATTCAATCTACGAGCAGTACTTC.

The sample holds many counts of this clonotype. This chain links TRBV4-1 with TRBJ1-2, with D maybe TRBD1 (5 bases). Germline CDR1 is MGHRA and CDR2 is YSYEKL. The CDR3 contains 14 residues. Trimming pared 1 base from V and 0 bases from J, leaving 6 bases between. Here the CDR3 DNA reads TGCGCCAGCAGCCAAGCAGGGACTAACTATGGCTACACCTTC. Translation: CASSQAGTNYGYTF.

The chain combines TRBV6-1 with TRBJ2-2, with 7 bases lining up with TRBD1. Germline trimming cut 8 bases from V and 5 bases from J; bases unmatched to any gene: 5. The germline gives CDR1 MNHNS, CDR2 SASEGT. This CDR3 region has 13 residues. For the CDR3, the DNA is TGTGCCAGCCGAGAGACAGGGACCGGGGAGCTGTTTTTT. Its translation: CASRETGTGELFF.

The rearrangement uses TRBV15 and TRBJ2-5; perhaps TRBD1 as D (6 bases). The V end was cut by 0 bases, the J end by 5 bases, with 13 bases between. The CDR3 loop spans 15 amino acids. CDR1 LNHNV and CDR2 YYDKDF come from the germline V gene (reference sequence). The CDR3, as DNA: TGTGCCACCAGCAGAGAAGGACAGACCTGGGAGACCCAGTACTTC. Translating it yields CATSREGQTWETQYF.

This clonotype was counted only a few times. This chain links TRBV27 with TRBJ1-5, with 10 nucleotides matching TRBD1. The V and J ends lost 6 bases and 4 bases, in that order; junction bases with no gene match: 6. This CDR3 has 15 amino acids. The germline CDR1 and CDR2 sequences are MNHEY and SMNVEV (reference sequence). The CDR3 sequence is CASRAGQGNNQPQHF. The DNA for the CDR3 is TGTGCCAGCAGGGCGGGACAGGGGAATAATCAGCCCCAGCATTTT.

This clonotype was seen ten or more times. DNA of the CDR3: TGTGCCAGCAGTTACTTCGCCTCGACGGTCCAAGAGACCCAGTACTTC. Protein sequence: CASSYFASTVQETQYF. This sequence joins TRBV6-5 and TRBJ2-5; D remains unclear. Germline CDR1 is MNHEY and CDR2 is SVGAGI. CDR3 length: 16 amino acids. Trimming removed 1 base from V and 1 base from J, with 13 bases in between.

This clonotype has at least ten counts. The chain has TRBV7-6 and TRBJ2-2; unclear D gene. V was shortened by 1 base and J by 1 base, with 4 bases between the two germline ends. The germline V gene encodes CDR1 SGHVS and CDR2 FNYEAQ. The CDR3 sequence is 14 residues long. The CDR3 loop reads CASSLEGNTGELFF. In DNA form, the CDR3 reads TGTGCCAGCAGCTTAGAAGGGAACACCGGGGAGCTGTTTTTT.

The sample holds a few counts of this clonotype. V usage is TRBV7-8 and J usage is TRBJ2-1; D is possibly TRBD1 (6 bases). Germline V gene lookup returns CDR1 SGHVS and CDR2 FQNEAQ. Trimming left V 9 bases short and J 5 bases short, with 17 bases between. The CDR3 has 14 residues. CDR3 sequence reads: CASYRDNFNNEQFF. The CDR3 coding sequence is TGTGCCAGTTACCGGGACAATTTTAACAATGAGCAGTTCTTC. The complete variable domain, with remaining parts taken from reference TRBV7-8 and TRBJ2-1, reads GAGVSQSPRYKVAKRGQDVALRCDPISGHVSLFWYQQALGQGPEFLTYFQNEAQLDKSGLPSDRFFAERPEGSVSTLKIQRTQQEDSAVYLCASYRDNFNNEQFFGPGTRLTVL.

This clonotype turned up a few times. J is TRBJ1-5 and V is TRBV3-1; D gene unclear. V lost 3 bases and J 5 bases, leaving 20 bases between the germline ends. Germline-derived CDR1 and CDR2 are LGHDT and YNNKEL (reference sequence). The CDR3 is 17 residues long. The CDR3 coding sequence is TGTGCCAGCAGCCAGCAACCGGGAACCGATAAGTATCAGCCCCAGCATTTT. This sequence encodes CASSQQPGTDKYQPQHF.

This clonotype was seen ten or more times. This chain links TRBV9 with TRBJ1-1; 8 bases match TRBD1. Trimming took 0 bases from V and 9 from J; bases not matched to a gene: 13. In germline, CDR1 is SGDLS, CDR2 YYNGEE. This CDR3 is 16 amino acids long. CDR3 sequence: CASSVGPGGVELKAFF. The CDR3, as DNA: TGTGCCAGCAGCGTAGGTCCAGGGGGCGTAGAGCTTAAAGCTTTCTTT.

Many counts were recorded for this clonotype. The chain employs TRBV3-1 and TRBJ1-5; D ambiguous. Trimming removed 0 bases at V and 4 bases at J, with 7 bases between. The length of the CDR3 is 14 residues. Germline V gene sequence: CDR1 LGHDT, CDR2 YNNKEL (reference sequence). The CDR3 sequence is CASSQDLGNQPQHF. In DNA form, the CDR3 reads TGTGCCAGCAGCCAAGATCTGGGGAATCAGCCCCAGCATTTT.

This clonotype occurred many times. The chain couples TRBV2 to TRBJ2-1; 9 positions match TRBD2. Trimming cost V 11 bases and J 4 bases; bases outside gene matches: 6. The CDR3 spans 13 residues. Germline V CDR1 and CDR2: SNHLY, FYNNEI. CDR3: CAQRREGYNEQFF. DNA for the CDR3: TGTGCCCAAAGGCGGGAGGGATACAATGAGCAGTTCTTC. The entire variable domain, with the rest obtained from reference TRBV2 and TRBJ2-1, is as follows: EPEVTQTPSHQVTQMGQEVILRCVPISNHLYFYWYRQILGQKVEFLVSFYNNEISEKSEIFDDQFSVERPDGSNFTLKIRSTKLEDSAMYFCAQRREGYNEQFFGPGTRLTVL.

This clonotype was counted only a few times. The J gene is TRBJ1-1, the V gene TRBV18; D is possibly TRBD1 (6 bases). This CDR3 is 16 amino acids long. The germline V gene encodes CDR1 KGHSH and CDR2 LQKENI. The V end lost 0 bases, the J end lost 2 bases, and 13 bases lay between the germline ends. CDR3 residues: CASSPPSGRGNTEAFF. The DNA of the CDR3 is TGTGCCAGCTCACCACCGTCCGGCAGGGGAAACACTGAAGCTTTCTTT.

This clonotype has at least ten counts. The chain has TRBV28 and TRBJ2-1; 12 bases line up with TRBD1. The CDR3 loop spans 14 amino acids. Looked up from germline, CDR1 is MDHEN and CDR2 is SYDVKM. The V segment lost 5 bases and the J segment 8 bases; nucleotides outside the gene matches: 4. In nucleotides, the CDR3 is TGTGCCAGCAGTCTCGGGACAGGGGGCGATGAGCAGTTCTTC. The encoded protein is CASSLGTGGDEQFF.

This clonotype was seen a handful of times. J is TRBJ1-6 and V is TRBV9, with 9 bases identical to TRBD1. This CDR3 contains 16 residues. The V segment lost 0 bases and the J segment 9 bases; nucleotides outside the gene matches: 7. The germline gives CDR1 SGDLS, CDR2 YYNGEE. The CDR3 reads CASSVAGDRATSPLHF. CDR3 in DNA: TGTGCCAGCAGCGTAGCGGGGGACAGGGCCACTTCACCCCTCCACTTT.